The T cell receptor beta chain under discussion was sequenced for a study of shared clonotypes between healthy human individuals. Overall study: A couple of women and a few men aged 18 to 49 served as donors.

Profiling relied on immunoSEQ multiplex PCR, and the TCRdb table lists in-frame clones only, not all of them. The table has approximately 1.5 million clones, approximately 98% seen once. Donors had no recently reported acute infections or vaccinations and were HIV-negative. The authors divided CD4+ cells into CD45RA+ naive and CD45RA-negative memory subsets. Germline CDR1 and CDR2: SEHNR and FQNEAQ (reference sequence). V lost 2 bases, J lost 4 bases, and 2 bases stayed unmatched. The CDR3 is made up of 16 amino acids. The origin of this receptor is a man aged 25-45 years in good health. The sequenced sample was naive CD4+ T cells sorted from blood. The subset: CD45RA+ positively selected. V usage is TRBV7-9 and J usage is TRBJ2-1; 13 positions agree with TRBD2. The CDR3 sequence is CASSLQLAGGYNEQFF. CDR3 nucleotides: TGTGCCAGCAGCTTACAACTAGCGGGAGGGTACAATGAGCAGTTCTTC. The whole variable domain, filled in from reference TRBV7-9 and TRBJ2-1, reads DTGVSQNPRHKITKRGQNVTFRCDPISEHNRLYWYRQTLGQGPEFLTYFQNEAQLEKSRLLSDRFSAERPKGSFSTLEIQRTEQGDSAMYLCASSLQLAGGYNEQFFGPGTRLTVL.